These 28 T cell receptor beta chains were sequenced from one sample in a study of T cells in Graves' hyperthyroidism and ophthalmopathy. There were TCR beta CDR3 regions amplified from RNA transcripts. TCR CDR3 regions were first amplified by RT-PCR with HTBI primers. Via MiXCR, TCRdb re-called the multiplex PCR reads, giving one row per CDR3 protein. The sample lists fewer than 550,000 distinct CDR3 sequences, 15% to 18% seen once, with less than 15% in the top ten. Sequencing was done on a sample of blood. These receptors originate from a woman aged 18 to 35 with Graves' hyperthyroidism.

This clonotype was counted at least ten times. This chain connects TRBV20-1 to TRBJ2-3, with 8 bases aligning to TRBD2. Trimming took 6 bases from V and 1 from J; bases not matched to a gene: 9. Germline CDR1 DFQATT, CDR2 SNEGSKA (reference sequence). This CDR3 comprises 15 residues. Here the CDR3 DNA reads TGCAGTGCCCCAGATCGCGGGAGGCGCACAGATACGCAGTATTTT. It codes for CSAPDRGRRTDTQYF.

The chain is built from TRBV20-1 and TRBJ2-1; a possible D gene is TRBD1 (5 bases). In germline, CDR1 is DFQATT, CDR2 SNEGSKA (reference sequence). CDR3 length: 17 residues. V lost 3 bases and J 0 bases, leaving 18 bases between the germline ends. The DNA for the CDR3 is TGCAGTGCTAGGGCCCAGGTGGGGCGCGTCTCCTACAATGAGCAGTTCTTC. Residues: CSARAQVGRVSYNEQFF.

This clonotype was seen ten or more times. The rearrangement links TRBV3-1 to TRBJ2-2; TRBD2 matches at 10 bases. This CDR3 spans 17 amino acids. The trim removed 3 bases at V and 2 bases at J, leaving 6 bases unmatched. The V gene's germline CDR1 is LGHDT and CDR2 YNNKEL (reference sequence). Written as DNA, the CDR3 is TGTGCCAGCAGCCAGCTAGCGGGGGACCTAAACACCGGGGAGCTGTTTTTT. Translated, it gives CASSQLAGDLNTGELFF.

This clonotype was seen repeatedly, ten times or more. This chain uses TRBV24-1 with TRBJ1-5; D gene unclear. The CDR3 runs 13 residues. Germline V gene lookup returns CDR1 KGHDR and CDR2 SFDVKD. The V gene lost 4 bases and the J gene lost 3 bases, with 6 bases spanning the gap. The CDR3 DNA sequence: TGTGCCACCAGTGACGGCACCAATCAGCCCCAGCATTTT. It is translated as CATSDGTNQPQHF.

The sample holds many counts of this clonotype. V is TRBV6-1 and J is TRBJ1-1; TRBD1 aligns across 8 bases. CDR3 size: 15 residues. With 5 bases clipped from V and 3 bases from J, the junction kept 8 bases outside the gene matches. Germline lookup yields CDR1 MNHNS and CDR2 SASEGT. The CDR3 DNA sequence: TGTGCCAGCAGTTCTCCGACAGGGGTGGACACTGAAGCTTTCTTT. As protein: CASSSPTGVDTEAFF.

This clonotype was seen many times. V gene TRBV7-9 combines with J gene TRBJ2-2; D unclear. Trimming left V 1 base short and J 4 bases short, with 7 bases between. This CDR3 has 14 residues. The germline CDR1 and CDR2 sequences are SEHNR and FQNEAQ (reference sequence). CDR3 loop: CASSLVGSTGELFF. Written as DNA, the CDR3 is TGTGCCAGCAGCTTAGTGGGCAGCACCGGGGAGCTGTTTTTT.

This clonotype showed up many times. The rearrangement joins TRBV28 to TRBJ2-1; D is tentatively TRBD1 or TRBD2 (5 bases each). Between the trimmed V and J ends, which lost 4 bases and 14 bases, there was a span of 15 bases. The CDR3 is 12 residues long. Germline values: CDR1 MDHEN, CDR2 SYDVKM. CDR3 sequence reads: CASSSKPGREFF. Here the CDR3 DNA reads TGTGCCAGCAGTTCAAAGCCGGGACGGGAGTTCTTC.

This clonotype was recorded many times. The rearrangement uses TRBV20-1 and TRBJ1-2; no reliable D call. V gave up 0 bases and J gave up 0 bases, with 5 bases separating them. Germline V lookup: CDR1 DFQATT, CDR2 SNEGSKA (reference sequence). The CDR3 has 13 amino acids. The CDR3 coding sequence is TGCAGTGCTAGAGAGAGATCTAACTATGGCTACACCTTC. As protein: CSARERSNYGYTF.

The gene calls are TRBV25-1 and TRBJ1-6; no definite D call. Looked up from germline, CDR1 is MGHDK and CDR2 is SYGVNS. The CDR3 consists of 14 residues. The V end was cut by 4 bases, the J end by 9 bases, with 13 bases between. The CDR3 DNA reads TGTGCCAGCAGTGTGCTCGGGAACGGTTCACCCCTCCACTTT. Translation: CASSVLGNGSPLHF. Filled out from reference TRBV25-1 and TRBJ1-6, the complete variable domain reads EADIYQTPRYLVIGTGKKITLECSQTMGHDKMYWYQQDPGMELHLIHYSYGVNSTEKGDLSSESTVSRIRTEHFPLTLESARPSHTSQYLCASSVLGNGSPLHFGNGTRLTVT.

A remark on this clonotype: This may stem from a read error, because a much larger clone lies one nucleotide away. The gene calls are TRBV6-1 and TRBJ2-5, with D possibly being TRBD1 (6 bases). CDR1 MNHNS and CDR2 SASEGT come from the germline V gene. The CDR3 extends over 13 amino acids. The CDR3 region has the DNA TGTGCCTGCAGTAGGACAGCCATGGGGACCCAGTACTTC. Translating gives CACSRTAMGTQYF.

The chain recombines TRBV5-5 with TRBJ2-3, with D hard to call. CDR1 is SGHKS, CDR2 YYEKEE, per germline (reference sequence). This CDR3 is 13 amino acids long. V was shortened by 0 bases and J by 5 bases, with 7 bases between the two germline ends. CDR3 nucleotides: TGTGCCAGCAGCTTGGGGTCGGTAGATACGCAGTATTTT. It codes for CASSLGSVDTQYF. Filled out from reference TRBV5-5 and TRBJ2-3, the complete variable domain reads DAGVTQSPTHLIKTRGQQVTLRCSPISGHKSVSWYQQVLGQGPQFIFQYYEKEERGRGNFPDRFSARQFPNYSSELNVNALLLGDSALYLCASSLGSVDTQYFGPGTRLTVL.

This clonotype showed up many times. CDR3 sequence reads: CASRGQGLWGTEAFF. CDR3 nucleotide sequence: TGTGCCAGCAGGGGACAGGGCCTTTGGGGCACTGAAGCTTTCTTT. The J gene is TRBJ1-1, the V gene TRBV12-3 or TRBV12-4, with 9 bases fitting TRBD1. The junction had 9 bases not matched to a gene; V was cut back by 6 bases and J by 4 bases. This CDR3 has 15 residues.

This clonotype was seen many times. The CDR3 bases are TGTGCCAGCAGTTTATTTGGGAGGGCATTAGGCTATGGCTACACCTTC. Residues: CASSLFGRALGYGYTF. This chain joins TRBV28 and TRBJ1-2; D is unclear. V was cut by 1 base and J by 4 bases, with 16 bases left in between. CDR1 MDHEN and CDR2 SYDVKM come from the germline V gene. CDR3 length: 16 residues.

At least ten counts were recorded for this clonotype. The chain combines TRBV27 with TRBJ1-1; D gene ambiguous. V lost 8 bases, J lost 3 bases, and 13 bases lay in between. CDR1 and CDR2 from the germline V gene are MNHEY and SMNVEV (reference sequence). The CDR3 runs 13 residues. DNA of the CDR3: TGTGCCAGCGGCCCTGGGTTCCACACTGAAGCTTTCTTT. Residues: CASGPGFHTEAFF.

In its sample, this clonotype was seen a few times. The rearrangement links TRBV10-3 to TRBJ1-1; TRBD1 is a possible D gene (6 bases). CDR1 is ENHRY, CDR2 SYGVKD, per germline. The CDR3 sequence is 14 residues long. V gave up 7 bases and J gave up 5 bases, with 17 bases separating them. For the CDR3, the DNA is TGTGCCATCACTGACAGGTCCGGCGGGACTGAAGCTTTCTTT. Translation gives CAITDRSGGTEAFF.

The rearrangement links TRBV5-1 to TRBJ2-1; the D gene is possibly TRBD2 (7 bases). Germline assignment: CDR1 SGHRS and CDR2 YFSETQ. Trimming pared 1 base from V and 5 bases from J, leaving 13 bases between. The CDR3 covers 15 residues. The CDR3 here is CASSLLAGANNEQFF. As DNA, the CDR3 is TGCGCCAGCAGCTTGCTGGCGGGGGCAAACAATGAGCAGTTCTTC. Filled out from reference TRBV5-1 and TRBJ2-1, the complete variable domain reads KAGVTQTPRYLIKTRGQQVTLSCSPISGHRSVSWYQQTPGQGLQFLFEYFSETQRNKGNFPGRFSGRQFSNSRSEMNVSTLELGDSALYLCASSLLAGANNEQFFGPGTRLTVL.

Only a few counts were recorded for this clonotype. This sequence joins TRBV5-1 and TRBJ1-2; a possible D gene is TRBD1 (5 bases). Germline V gene data show CDR1 as SGHRS and CDR2 as YFSETQ. This CDR3 has 13 amino acids. Trimming took 3 bases from V and 4 from J, leaving 10 bases between them. Here the CDR3 DNA reads TGCGCCAGCAGCTCCGGGACCTCCTATGGCTACACCTTC. Translation gives CASSSGTSYGYTF. The whole variable domain, filled in from reference TRBV5-1 and TRBJ1-2, reads KAGVTQTPRYLIKTRGQQVTLSCSPISGHRSVSWYQQTPGQGLQFLFEYFSETQRNKGNFPGRFSGRQFSNSRSEMNVSTLELGDSALYLCASSSGTSYGYTFGSGTRLTVV.

The chain carries TRBV2 and TRBJ1-2; D may be TRBD1 (5 bases). V lost 10 bases to trimming and J lost 1 base, with 16 bases between them. Germline V CDR1 and CDR2: SNHLY, FYNNEI. The CDR3 is 14 residues long. For the CDR3, the DNA is TGTGCCACCAGATCGGACACTTATAACTATGGCTACACCTTC. This gives the protein CATRSDTYNYGYTF.

This clonotype was seen at least ten times. The chain uses TRBV20-1 and TRBJ1-2; 10 positions match TRBD1. Trimming took 0 bases from V and 5 from J; bases not matched to a gene: 9. The germline V gene has CDR1 DFQATT and CDR2 SNEGSKA (reference sequence). CDR3 length equals 16 residues. CDR3 sequence (DNA): TGCAGTGCTAGAGATCTGATGGGACAGGGGAAGTATGGCTACACCTTC. Encoded protein: CSARDLMGQGKYGYTF.

On this clonotype: It may be a read error: a sequence one base away is much more abundant. The chain combines TRBV6-9 with TRBJ1-1; perhaps TRBD1 as D (6 bases). Germline CDR1 reads MNHGY; CDR2 reads SVAAGI. This CDR3 is 16 amino acids long. V was shortened by 2 bases and J by 1 base, with 14 bases between the two germline ends. The CDR3 DNA sequence: TGTGCCAGCAGTTATGGGTATGGGGGCTCGAACACTGAAGCTTTCTTT. Amino acid sequence: CASSYGYGGSNTEAFF.

This clonotype was seen many times. The CDR3 DNA is TGTGCCAGCAGCCCCCTCGGCGTATCCTACGAGCAGTACTTC. This sequence encodes CASSPLGVSYEQYF. This chain connects TRBV3-1 to TRBJ2-7; no clear D gene. CDR1 LGHDT and CDR2 YNNKEL come from the germline V gene (reference sequence). Trimming shortened V by 4 bases and J by 1 base, and 11 bases separated the two germline ends. This CDR3 has 14 residues.

This clonotype was found a few times. The V call is TRBV4-2, the J call TRBJ1-2; D possibly corresponds to TRBD1 (5 bases). The germline V gene has CDR1 LGHNA and CDR2 YNFKEQ. CDR3 length: 15 amino acids. Trimming took 3 bases from V and 7 from J, leaving 18 bases between them. The CDR3, as DNA: TGTGCCAGCAGCCACCTAATTCCCGGGGGGGTTGGCTACACCTTC. Encoded protein: CASSHLIPGGVGYTF.

In its sample, this clonotype was seen many times. This chain uses TRBV28 with TRBJ2-1; 9 bases match TRBD2. This CDR3 contains 14 residues. J was trimmed by 8 bases and V by 7 bases; bases with no gene match: 9. From germline, CDR1 is MDHEN and CDR2 SYDVKM. The CDR3 region has the DNA TGTGCCAGCAAAATAGCGGGAGTATCTGATGAGCAGTTCTTC. Translating gives CASKIAGVSDEQFF.

This clonotype was seen many times. The chain joins TRBV7-9 to TRBJ2-1; D not certain. V was clipped by 5 bases and J by 0 bases, with 8 bases between them. Germline assignment: CDR1 SEHNR and CDR2 FQNEAQ (reference sequence). The CDR3 has 14 amino acids. The CDR3 sequence is CASSLVLSYNEQFF. For the CDR3, the DNA is TGTGCCAGCAGCCTGGTACTCTCCTACAATGAGCAGTTCTTC.

This clonotype was picked up many times. The chain links TRBV12-3 or TRBV12-4 to TRBJ2-5, with D uncertain. The ends were cut back, 4 bases at V and 4 bases at J, with 10 bases in the middle. CDR3 size: 13 residues. In DNA form, the CDR3 reads TGTGCCAGCAGTTGGGTAATACGAGAGACCCAGTACTTC. Protein product: CASSWVIRETQYF.

This clonotype showed up many times. The V call is TRBV4-2, the J call TRBJ1-5; TRBD1 is a possible D gene (6 bases). Germline V gives CDR1 LGHNA, CDR2 YNFKEQ. V was clipped by 4 bases and J by 2 bases, with 15 bases between them. The CDR3 totals 16 residues. Written as DNA, the CDR3 is TGTGCCAGCAGCCTAAGAGAGGGGGGTGGCAATCAGCCCCAGCATTTT. It specifies CASSLREGGGNQPQHF.

In its sample, this clonotype was seen a few times. The chain employs TRBV29-1 and TRBJ2-7; D gene ambiguous. Germline lookup yields CDR1 SQVTM and CDR2 ANQGSEA. The CDR3 sequence is 13 residues long. V was trimmed by 4 bases and J by 0 bases, leaving 10 bases between them. CDR3 sequence reads: CSVVLTDSYEQYF. As DNA, the CDR3 is TGCAGCGTTGTATTGACGGACTCCTACGAGCAGTACTTC.

The chain employs TRBV7-6 and TRBJ2-2, with D unclear. V lost 5 bases, J lost 3 bases, and 7 bases lay in between. This CDR3 region has 13 residues. Germline V lookup: CDR1 SGHVS, CDR2 FNYEAQ. The CDR3 region has the DNA TGTGCCAGCAGCCCTCCGCACACCGGGGAGCTGTTTTTT. The encoded protein is CASSPPHTGELFF.